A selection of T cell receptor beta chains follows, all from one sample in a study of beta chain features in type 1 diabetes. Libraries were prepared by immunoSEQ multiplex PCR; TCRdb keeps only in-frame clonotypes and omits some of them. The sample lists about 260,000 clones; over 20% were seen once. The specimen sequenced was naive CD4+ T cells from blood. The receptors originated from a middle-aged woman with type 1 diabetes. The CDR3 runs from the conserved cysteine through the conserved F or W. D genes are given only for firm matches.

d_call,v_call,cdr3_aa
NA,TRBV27,CATKDTLFSETQYF
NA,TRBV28,CASSLSAGNTEAFF
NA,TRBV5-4,CASSHGPNREDTQYF
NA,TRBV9,CASSVVGGPYGYTF
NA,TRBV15,CATSLTGQETQYF
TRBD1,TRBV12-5,CASAPAETGDNEQFF
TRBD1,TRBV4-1,CASSFPQGARTEAFF
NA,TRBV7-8,CASSLEYLQGYNEQFF
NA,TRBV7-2,CASSSLTGSGANVLTF
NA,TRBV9,CASSVGGLEQFF
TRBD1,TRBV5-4,CASSLGQGIASGNTIYF
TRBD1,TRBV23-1,CASSQDGRGPGANVLTF
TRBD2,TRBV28,CASGRAGGPHEQYF
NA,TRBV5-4,CASSLLVTDTQYF
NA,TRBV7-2,CASSYREEKLFF
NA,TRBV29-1,CSVGGRMNTEAFF
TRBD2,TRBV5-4,CASSRQLAGVDTQYF
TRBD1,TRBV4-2,CASSQEGQAHLGAFF
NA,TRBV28,CASSLAGRNTEAFF
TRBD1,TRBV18,CASSPPGTGGLAEAFF
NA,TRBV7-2,CASSSRGGNQPQHF
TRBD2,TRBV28,CGTSGSSGANVLTF
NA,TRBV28,CASSSGSSSYNEQFF
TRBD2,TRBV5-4,CASSGGSGLFYNEQFF
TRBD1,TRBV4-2,CASSQVDRGTYANVLTF
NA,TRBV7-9,CASSLGGGTEAFF
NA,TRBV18,CASSTLTGTAALHF
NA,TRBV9,CASSVGGNRNEQFF
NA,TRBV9,CASSPLDSNQPQHF
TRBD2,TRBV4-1,CASSQAGGRGSGANVLTF
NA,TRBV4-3,CASSSRDASYGYTF
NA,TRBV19,CASSILAGYGGELFF
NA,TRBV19,CASSMVTDGTEAFF
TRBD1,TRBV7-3,CASSSRDSVTFF
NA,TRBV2,CASRGGFLPYGYTF
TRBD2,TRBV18,CASSTGLGLNEQYF
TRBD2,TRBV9,CASTDGLAPYNEQFF
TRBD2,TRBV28,CASSLWREGPYNEQFF
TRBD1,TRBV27,CASSTGQVIAKNIQYF
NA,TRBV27,CASSPPRGALSREQYF
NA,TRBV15,CATSDIFGVSTNEKLFF
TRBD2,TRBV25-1,CASSAWQRDETQYF
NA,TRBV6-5,CASSYRRGDSPLHF
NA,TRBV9,CASSVVAKADTQYF
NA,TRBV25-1,CASSHGVNSPLHF